These 20 T cell receptor beta chains originate from one sample sequenced in a study of blood T cell repertoires in COVID-19 (dated by TCRdb to between 2020 and 2021). Receptor libraries were prepared by the immunoSEQ multiplex PCR assay. Not all clones reach the TCRdb copy of this immuneACCESS table, which keeps in-frame sequences only. Checked studies attribute under half of the gap to unresolved V genes and leave the rest unexplained. The sample table contains under 250,000 clones; only one count was recorded for roughly 86% of them. The ten most abundant clones make up 3.5% to 4.5% of the sample. The sample consisted of peripheral blood. The receptors were gathered from a man between 45 and 60 years old with acute or convalescent COVID-19.

This rearrangement joins TRBV30 to TRBJ2-7; D gene unclear. The germline CDR1 and CDR2 sequences are GTSNPN and SVGIG (reference sequence). The CDR3 sequence is 11 residues long. The V end lost 4 bases, the J end lost 4 bases, and 8 bases lay between the germline ends. CDR3 in amino acids: CAWTFGYEQYF. CDR3 sequence (DNA): TGTGCCTGGACATTCGGGTACGAGCAGTACTTC.

The chain has TRBV27 and TRBJ1-2; 9 positions match TRBD1. J was trimmed by 8 bases and V by 2 bases; bases with no gene match: 15. The CDR3 runs to 17 residues. Germline-derived CDR1 and CDR2 are MNHEY and SMNVEV (reference sequence). The CDR3 reads CASSLKGTGTQIGGYTF. Written as DNA, the CDR3 is TGTGCCAGCAGTTTAAAAGGGACAGGGACACAAATAGGAGGCTACACCTTC.

The V gene is TRBV19, the J gene TRBJ2-7; 10 positions agree with TRBD1. The CDR3 is 15 amino acids. Looked up from germline, CDR1 is LNHDA and CDR2 is SQIVND (reference sequence). After removal of 5 bases from V and 2 bases from J, the junction contained 6 bases not matched to a gene. The CDR3, as DNA: TGTGCCAGTAGTCTCGGGACAGGGGTAACCTACGAGCAGTACTTC. Protein product: CASSLGTGVTYEQYF.

This clone showed up just a few times. V gene TRBV28 combines with J gene TRBJ1-1; D unclear. CDR1 and CDR2 from the germline V gene are MDHEN and SYDVKM. The CDR3 contains 13 residues. V gave up 6 bases and J gave up 5 bases, with 13 bases separating them. The chain's CDR3 is CASSIRWRTEAFF. Here the CDR3 DNA reads TGTGCCAGCAGCATAAGATGGAGGACTGAAGCTTTCTTT.

This chain uses TRBV28 with TRBJ2-4; 8 bases match TRBD1. Germline trimming cut 5 bases from V and 0 bases from J; bases unmatched to any gene: 6. The CDR3 contains 16 residues. Per germline, CDR1 MDHEN and CDR2 SYDVKM. CDR3 sequence: CASSEQGEGAKNIQYF. The CDR3 bases are TGTGCCAGCAGTGAACAGGGGGAAGGAGCCAAAAACATTCAGTACTTC. Using reference TRBV28 and TRBJ2-4 for the parts outside the CDR3, the full variable domain is DVKVTQSSRYLVKRTGEKVFLECVQDMDHENMFWYRQDPGLGLRLIYFSYDVKMKEKGDIPEGYSVSREKKERFSLILESASTNQTSMYLCASSEQGEGAKNIQYFGAGTRLSVL.

This rearrangement joins TRBV6-5 to TRBJ1-1; D remains unclear. CDR1 and CDR2 (germline): MNHEY, SVGAGI. V lost 4 bases and J lost 4, with 10 bases in between. The CDR3 has 13 amino acids. This CDR3 reads CASSFTETTEAFF. As DNA, the CDR3 is TGTGCCAGCAGTTTTACAGAGACCACTGAAGCTTTCTTT.

This clone turned up a few times. The chain links TRBV30 to TRBJ1-3, with no clear D. Trimming stripped 4 bases from V and 0 bases from J, with 13 bases between. CDR3 length: 15 residues. The germline V gene has CDR1 GTSNPN and CDR2 SVGIG (reference sequence). The CDR3 DNA follows: TGTGCCTGGAAGGTCAAGATAGCCTCTGGAAACACCATATATTTT. This sequence encodes CAWKVKIASGNTIYF.

This chain uses TRBV4-2 with TRBJ1-1; D might be TRBD1 (5 bases). Trimming shortened V by 0 bases and J by 6 bases, and 11 bases separated the two germline ends. The CDR3 contains 14 residues. The germline CDR1 and CDR2 sequences are LGHNA and YNFKEQ. CDR3 bases: TGTGCCAGCAGCCAAGATAGTAGGGGCGCTGAAGCTTTCTTT. Translated, it gives CASSQDSRGAEAFF.

This clone has a single count. The chain carries TRBV6-5 and TRBJ1-4; D unresolved. The CDR3 is 14 residues long. From germline, CDR1 is MNHEY and CDR2 SVGAGI. V was pared by 0 bases and J by 8 bases, with 10 bases between. Here the CDR3 reads CASSYSYAGEKLFF. In DNA, the CDR3 is TGTGCCAGCAGTTACTCGTATGCGGGGGAAAAACTGTTTTTT.

This chain connects TRBV19 to TRBJ1-3; 8 bases are shared with TRBD1. This CDR3 comprises 15 residues. Germline CDR1 and CDR2: LNHDA and SQIVND (reference sequence). J lost 0 bases, V lost 10 bases, and 8 bases had no gene match. The CDR3 loop is CATGQGPYSGNTIYF. The CDR3 DNA follows: TGTGCCACCGGACAGGGACCATACTCTGGAAACACCATATATTTT.

V gene TRBV27 combines with J gene TRBJ1-4; D is possibly TRBD1 (5 bases). Looked up from germline, CDR1 is MNHEY and CDR2 is SMNVEV (reference sequence). Deletions cut 4 bases from V and 8 bases from J, with 11 bases between. CDR3 size: 13 residues. As DNA, the CDR3 is TGTGCCAGCAGTTCCCAGGGTGGGGAAAAACTGTTTTTT. Encoded protein: CASSSQGGEKLFF.

The genes are TRBV6-1 and TRBJ2-4; perhaps TRBD1 as D (5 bases). Germline V lookup: CDR1 MNHNS, CDR2 SASEGT. With 3 bases removed from V and 2 bases from J, the gap between germline ends came to 14 bases. The length of the CDR3 is 16 residues. CDR3 protein: CASSEPPTGSKNIQYF. The CDR3 region has the DNA TGTGCCAGCAGTGAGCCCCCCACAGGATCCAAAAACATTCAGTACTTC.

The J gene is TRBJ2-7, the V gene TRBV2; D call uncertain. Trimming left V 4 bases short and J 2 bases short, with 9 bases between. This CDR3 has 13 amino acids. CDR1 and CDR2 from the germline V gene are SNHLY and FYNNEI. The chain's CDR3 is CASSVGTTYEQYF. CDR3 sequence (DNA): TGTGCCAGCAGTGTGGGCACCACCTACGAGCAGTACTTC. Drawing the rest from reference TRBV2 and TRBJ2-7, the complete variable domain is EPEVTQTPSHQVTQMGQEVILRCVPISNHLYFYWYRQILGQKVEFLVSFYNNEISEKSEIFDDQFSVERPDGSNFTLKIRSTKLEDSAMYFCASSVGTTYEQYFGPGTRLTVT.

The chain is built from TRBV3-1 (or the pseudogene TRBV3-2) and TRBJ1-2; D is uncertain. V gave up 1 base and J gave up 4 bases, with 10 bases separating them. This CDR3 contains 14 residues. CDR1 LGHDT and CDR2 YNNKEL come from the germline V gene (reference sequence). The CDR3 spells CASSQVDSGYGYTF. The CDR3, as DNA: TGTGCCAGCAGCCAAGTCGACTCTGGCTATGGCTACACCTTC.

This clone appeared once. The chain employs TRBV7-9 and TRBJ1-5, with a weak D call TRBD1 (6 bases). Per the germline V gene, CDR1 is SEHNR and CDR2 is FQNEAQ (reference sequence). V was pared by 4 bases and J by 1 base, with 11 bases between. This CDR3 contains 15 residues. The DNA of the CDR3 is TGTGCCAGCAGCTCTGACAGGAGGAGCAATCAGCCCCAGCATTTT. Translation gives CASSSDRRSNQPQHF.

As DNA, the CDR3 is TGTGCCACCAGTGACCCTGACAGGGGGCACGAAAAACTGTTTTTT. This codes for CATSDPDRGHEKLFF. J is TRBJ1-4 and V is TRBV24-1, with TRBD1 matching over 10 bases. This CDR3 is 15 amino acids long. V lost 4 bases, J lost 8 bases, and 6 bases stayed unmatched. Per germline, CDR1 KGHDR and CDR2 SFDVKD.

This clone was seen only once. The chain uses TRBV29-1 and TRBJ1-2, with TRBD1 identical over 9 bases. The CDR3 runs 13 residues. The trim removed 4 bases at V and 6 bases at J, leaving 6 bases unmatched. From germline, CDR1 is SQVTM and CDR2 ANQGSEA. The CDR3 reads CSVGGQGFNGYTF. CDR3 in DNA: TGCAGCGTTGGGGGACAGGGTTTTAATGGCTACACCTTC.

V is TRBV18 and J is TRBJ1-4; maybe TRBD1 (5 bases). Looked up from germline, CDR1 is KGHSH and CDR2 is LQKENI. The CDR3 totals 14 residues. The V end was cut by 5 bases, the J end by 0 bases, with 7 bases between. Here the CDR3 reads CASSLQATNEKLFF. For the CDR3, the DNA is TGTGCCAGCTCATTACAGGCAACTAATGAAAAACTGTTTTTT.

The J gene is TRBJ1-4, the V gene TRBV11-3; D ambiguous. The CDR3 spans 15 residues. V gave up 5 bases and J gave up 6 bases, with 16 bases separating them. Germline values: CDR1 SGHNT, CDR2 YENEEA. CDR3 residues: CASSPSTPGYEKLFF. The CDR3, as DNA: TGTGCCAGCAGCCCTTCAACGCCCGGGTATGAAAAACTGTTTTTT. The full variable domain, in which reference TRBV11-3 and TRBJ1-4 provide the parts outside the CDR3, is EAGVVQSPRYKIIEKKQPVAFWCNPISGHNTLYWYLQNLGQGPELLIRYENEEAVDDSQLPKDRFSAERLKGVDSTLKIQPAELGDSAVYLCASSPSTPGYEKLFFGSGTQLSVL.

This chain joins TRBV11-3 and TRBJ2-7; no firm D call. The CDR3 has 14 residues. Germline CDR1 is SGHNT and CDR2 is YENEEA. The V end was cut by 1 base, the J end by 1 base, with 8 bases between. This chain's CDR3 is CASSLGGSSYEQYF. DNA of the CDR3: TGTGCCAGCAGCTTAGGCGGCAGTTCCTACGAGCAGTACTTC. The full variable domain, in which reference TRBV11-3 and TRBJ2-7 provide the parts outside the CDR3, is EAGVVQSPRYKIIEKKQPVAFWCNPISGHNTLYWYLQNLGQGPELLIRYENEEAVDDSQLPKDRFSAERLKGVDSTLKIQPAELGDSAVYLCASSLGGSSYEQYFGPGTRLTVT.